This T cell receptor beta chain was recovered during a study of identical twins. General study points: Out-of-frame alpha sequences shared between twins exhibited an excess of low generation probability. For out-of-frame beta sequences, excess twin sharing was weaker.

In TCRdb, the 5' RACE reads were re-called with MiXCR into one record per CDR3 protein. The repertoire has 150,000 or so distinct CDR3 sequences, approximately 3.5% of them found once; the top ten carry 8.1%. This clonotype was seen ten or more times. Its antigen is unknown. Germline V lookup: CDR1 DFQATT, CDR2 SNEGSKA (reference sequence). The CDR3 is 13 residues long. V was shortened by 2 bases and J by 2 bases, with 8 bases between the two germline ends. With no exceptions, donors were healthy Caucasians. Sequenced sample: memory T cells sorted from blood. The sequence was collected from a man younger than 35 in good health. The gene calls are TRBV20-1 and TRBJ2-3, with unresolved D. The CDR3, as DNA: TGCAGTGCTAGAAACCTTAACACAGATACGCAGTATTTT. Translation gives CSARNLNTDTQYF.